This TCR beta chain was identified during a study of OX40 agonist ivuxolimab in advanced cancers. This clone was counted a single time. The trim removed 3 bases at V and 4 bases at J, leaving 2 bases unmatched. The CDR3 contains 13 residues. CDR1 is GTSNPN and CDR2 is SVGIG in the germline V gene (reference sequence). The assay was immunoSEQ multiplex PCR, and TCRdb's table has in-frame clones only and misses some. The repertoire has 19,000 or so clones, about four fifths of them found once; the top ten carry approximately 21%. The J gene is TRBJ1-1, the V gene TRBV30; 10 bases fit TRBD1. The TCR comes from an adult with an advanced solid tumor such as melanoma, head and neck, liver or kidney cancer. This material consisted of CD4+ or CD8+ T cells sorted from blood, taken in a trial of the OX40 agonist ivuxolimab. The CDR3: CAWRWDRGTEAFF. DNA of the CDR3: TGTGCCTGGAGATGGGACAGGGGCACTGAAGCTTTCTTT.